This TCR beta chain is from a study of T cell changes during pregnancy in multiple sclerosis. Assay used: immunoSEQ multiplex PCR; TCRdb lists only in-frame clones, some missing. The data hold fewer than 40,000 clones, with about 87% observed a single time. V was clipped by 1 base and J by 6 bases; unmatched bases: 6. The CDR3 runs 15 residues. Germline CDR1 and CDR2: LGHNA and YSLEER. The sequence derives from a female donor with multiple sclerosis, enrolled in a pregnancy study. The sample consisted of CD8+ T cells from peripheral blood mononuclear cells, taken in the first trimester of pregnancy. The genes are TRBV4-3 and TRBJ2-1; TRBD1 matches at 7 bases. The CDR3 region has the DNA TGCGCCAGCAGCCAAGTGGCCGGGACAGCCAATGAGCAGTTCTTC. This codes for CASSQVAGTANEQFF.